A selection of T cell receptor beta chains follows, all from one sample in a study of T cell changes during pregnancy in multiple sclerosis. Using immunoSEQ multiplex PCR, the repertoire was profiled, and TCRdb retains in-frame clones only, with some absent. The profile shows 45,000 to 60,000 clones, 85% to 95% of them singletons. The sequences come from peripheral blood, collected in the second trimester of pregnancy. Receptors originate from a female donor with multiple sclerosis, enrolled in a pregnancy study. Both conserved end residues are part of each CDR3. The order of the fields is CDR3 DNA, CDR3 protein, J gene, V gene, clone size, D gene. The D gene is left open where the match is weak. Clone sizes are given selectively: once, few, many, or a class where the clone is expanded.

TGTGCCAGCAGCTTAGCCCCCGGTACCTACGAGCAGTACTTC | CASSLAPGTYEQYF | TRBJ2-7 | TRBV7-6 | . | .
TGTGCCAGTAGCGAACAGGGCTACACTGAAGCTTTCTTT | CASSEQGYTEAFF | TRBJ1-1 | TRBV19 | . | .
TGTGCCAGAAGCTTGATCTCGGGACAGGGAGAATTCCAAGAGACCCAGTACTTC | CARSLISGQGEFQETQYF | TRBJ2-5 | TRBV5-3 | once | TRBD1
TGTGCCAGCAGCCCGCCCCCGGGACTAGCGGGGGAGCAGTACTTC | CASSPPPGLAGEQYF | TRBJ2-7 | TRBV11-2 | . | TRBD2
TGTGCCAGCTCCCGCGCGAGGGCGACAGATACGCAGTATTTT | CASSRARATDTQYF | TRBJ2-3 | TRBV18 | . | .
TGCGCCAGCAGCCCCAAGCCGACAGGGGGCGATAATGAGCAGTTCTTC | CASSPKPTGGDNEQFF | TRBJ2-1 | TRBV5-1 | once | TRBD1
TGCGCCAGCCTACAGGGACCAAACTATGGCTACACCTTC | CASLQGPNYGYTF | TRBJ1-2 | TRBV10-2 | . | .
TGTGCTAGCAGCTCCACAGGGTTAAGCGATACGCAGTATTTT | CASSSTGLSDTQYF | TRBJ2-3 | TRBV7-7 | few | .
TGTGCCAGCAGCTTATTCCTTGGCAACTCCTACAATGAGCAGTTCTTC | CASSLFLGNSYNEQFF | TRBJ2-1 | TRBV7-2 | . | .
TGTGCCAGCAGTACCAGGACAGGAACAGATACGCAGTATTTT | CASSTRTGTDTQYF | TRBJ2-3 | TRBV6-5 | . | TRBD1
TGTGCCAGCAGCTACGACTGGGCCGGGGAGCTGTTTTTT | CASSYDWAGELFF | TRBJ2-2 | TRBV14 | . | .
TGTGCCAGCAGTTACTCGAATAGAGGGAAAAGCAACGAGCAGTACTTC | CASSYSNRGKSNEQYF | TRBJ2-7 | TRBV6-6 | . | .
TGTGCCATCAGTGATCGAGGGACCGGGGAGCTGTTTTTT | CAISDRGTGELFF | TRBJ2-2 | TRBV10-3 | . | .
TGTGCCAGCAGCAGGAGGTTCGAGGCTTTCTTT | CASSRRFEAFF | TRBJ1-1 | TRBV11-2 | . | .
TGCGCCAGCAGTTTGGACGGGTACAACACAGATACGCAGTATTTT | CASSLDGYNTDTQYF | TRBJ2-3 | TRBV5-1 | . | .
TGTGCCATCAGTGAGCCTCCCCCGGACTATGGCTACACCTTC | CAISEPPPDYGYTF | TRBJ1-2 | TRBV10-3 | . | .
TGTGCCAGCAGCGAACGACAGGGGACGGATGAAAAACTGTTTTTT | CASSERQGTDEKLFF | TRBJ1-4 | TRBV7-9 | . | TRBD1
TGCAGTGCTACCCGGGAGTCTGAAGCTTTCTTT | CSATRESEAFF | TRBJ1-1 | TRBV20-1 | . | .
TGTGCCAGCAGCGGTAGCGGTCCGGAGACCCAGTACTTC | CASSGSGPETQYF | TRBJ2-5 | TRBV7-6 | . | .
TGTGCCAGCAGCTTATCATACGGGGCCTACAATGAGCAGTTCTTC | CASSLSYGAYNEQFF | TRBJ2-1 | TRBV7-8 | . | .
TGTGCCAGTAAACCCGACAGGGCCGACGAGCAGTACTTC | CASKPDRADEQYF | TRBJ2-7 | TRBV19 | . | TRBD1
TGTGCCAGTAGTCCCCGGACAGGGGGCTGGGGGAGCAATCAGCCCCAGCATTTT | CASSPRTGGWGSNQPQHF | TRBJ1-5 | TRBV19 | . | TRBD1
TGTGCCACCCCGGGGGGGTACGAGCAGTACTTC | CATPGGYEQYF | TRBJ2-7 | TRBV25-1 | . | TRBD2
TGTGCCATCAGTGACCCCGGGACTAGCGGGAGCACGACAGATACGCAGTATTTT | CAISDPGTSGSTTDTQYF | TRBJ2-3 | TRBV10-3 | . | TRBD2
TGCGCCAGCAGCCTGTCAGGACTTGACACTGAAGCTTTCTTT | CASSLSGLDTEAFF | TRBJ1-1 | TRBV4-1 | few | .
TGTGCCAGCAGCCTATCGACAGGGACTGAAGCTTTCTTT | CASSLSTGTEAFF | TRBJ1-1 | TRBV14 | few | TRBD1
TGTGCCAGCAGCACAATACAGGAGGATACGCAGTATTTT | CASSTIQEDTQYF | TRBJ2-3 | TRBV11-2 | . | .
TGCGCCAGCAGCCTATTGGGACAGGGGACCTACGAGCAGTACTTC | CASSLLGQGTYEQYF | TRBJ2-7 | TRBV5-1 | . | TRBD1
TGCAGCGTTGAAGATCTGGGGACAGGGGGGTATGGCTACACCTTC | CSVEDLGTGGYGYTF | TRBJ1-2 | TRBV29-1 | once | TRBD1
TGCGCCAGCAGCCCCCGAACAACAGGGGTCCTTAACAATGAGCAGTTCTTC | CASSPRTTGVLNNEQFF | TRBJ2-1 | TRBV4-3 | . | TRBD1
TGTGCCAGCAGCTTAGAAGGCCAGGTTCAACCCCAGCATTTT | CASSLEGQVQPQHF | TRBJ1-5 | TRBV7-2 | . | .
TGTGCCAGCAGCCCCGGTTACGAGCAGTACTTC | CASSPGYEQYF | TRBJ2-7 | TRBV7-9 | . | .
TGTGCCAGCAGCTTCCGGGGGGGCCGCACAGATACGCAGTATTTT | CASSFRGGRTDTQYF | TRBJ2-3 | TRBV5-8 | . | TRBD2
TGTGCCAGCTCACCAGAGACAGTTAACTATGGCTACACCTTC | CASSPETVNYGYTF | TRBJ1-2 | TRBV18 | . | .
TGTGCCAGCAGTCACGGGACAGGGGAATATGGCTACACCTTC | CASSHGTGEYGYTF | TRBJ1-2 | TRBV6-7 | . | TRBD1
TGTGCCAGCAGCTTATTGGGACAGGGCACTGAAGCTTTCTTT | CASSLLGQGTEAFF | TRBJ1-1 | TRBV7-2 | . | TRBD1
TGTGCCAGCTCACCAACCGGGACTAGGTACAATGAGCAGTTCTTC | CASSPTGTRYNEQFF | TRBJ2-1 | TRBV18 | . | TRBD2
TGCGCCAGCAGCCAGCGACAGGGGGCAGAGACCCAGTACTTC | CASSQRQGAETQYF | TRBJ2-5 | TRBV4-1 | . | TRBD1
TGTGCCAGCAGCTTAGTTGCGGGAGGGCCCAATGAGCAGTTCTTC | CASSLVAGGPNEQFF | TRBJ2-1 | TRBV7-2 | once | TRBD2
TGTGCCATCAGTGCGATCCTAGCGGATACCTACGAGCAGTACTTC | CAISAILADTYEQYF | TRBJ2-7 | TRBV10-3 | . | TRBD2
TGTGCCAGCAGTATACCGGGACAGGGGGAGGCTGAGCAGTTCTTC | CASSIPGQGEAEQFF | TRBJ2-1 | TRBV27 | . | TRBD1
TGTGCCAGCAGCTTAAGTGGGACAGGGGGCGCGAGGAATGAGCAGTTCTTC | CASSLSGTGGARNEQFF | TRBJ2-1 | TRBV7-2 | . | TRBD1
TGTGCCAGCAGCTTTCAGTACGAGCAGTACTTC | CASSFQYEQYF | TRBJ2-7 | TRBV7-9 | . | .
TGTGCCAGTTGGAAGGGGGCTGGGGCCAACGTCCTGACTTTC | CASWKGAGANVLTF | TRBJ2-6 | TRBV19 | . | .
TGTGCCAGCTCGTTGGAGTACAATGAGCAGTTCTTC | CASSLEYNEQFF | TRBJ2-1 | TRBV18 | . | .
TGTGCCAGCAGCTTTCGGGAGACCCAGTACTTC | CASSFRETQYF | TRBJ2-5 | TRBV7-9 | . | .
TGTGCCAGCAGCTTAGATTCGGCGGGAGGTCGGGAGCAGTACTTC | CASSLDSAGGREQYF | TRBJ2-7 | TRBV7-9 | . | TRBD2
TGCAGTGCTAGATACGGTGAGACCCAGTACTTC | CSARYGETQYF | TRBJ2-5 | TRBV20-1 | . | .
TGTGCCAGTAGTCAATCACCGGGACAAGATCGCGGCTACACCTTC | CASSQSPGQDRGYTF | TRBJ1-2 | TRBV19 | once | .
TGTGCCAGCCGAACGACAGGGAGGGAGACCCAGTACTTC | CASRTTGRETQYF | TRBJ2-5 | TRBV18 | . | .
TGTGCCAGCAGTTACTCGGGCGTAGAAAAACTGTTTTTT | CASSYSGVEKLFF | TRBJ1-4 | TRBV6-5 | . | .
TGTGCCAGCAGTGACTCCCGGAGCTCCTATAATTCACCCCTCCACTTT | CASSDSRSSYNSPLHF | TRBJ1-6 | TRBV25-1 | . | .